These T cell receptor beta chains were read from a single sample in a study of technical replicates of blood from a few donors. The table came from immunoSEQ multiplex PCR; TCRdb's copy has only in-frame clones and leaves some out. Of 68,000 or so clones listed, 80% to 95% are singletons. The sequencing input was PBMCs. Source of these receptors: a human donor in good health. Some clones in this sample may be carry-over from other donors' samples. Both conserved end residues are part of each CDR3. The D gene is left open where the match is weak. Size is omitted from some rows. Given values are once, few, many or a class for expanded clones.

d_call | clone_size | j_call | v_call | cdr3_nt | cdr3_aa
. | . | TRBJ2-5 | TRBV4-3 | TGCGCCAGCAGCCAAGAGGGGGGAGAGACCCAGTACTTC | CASSQEGGETQYF
TRBD2 | . | TRBJ2-3 | TRBV7-2 | TGTGCCAGCCTAAGCGGGGGCACAGATACGCAGTATTTT | CASLSGGTDTQYF
. | . | TRBJ1-1 | TRBV10-3 | TGTGCCATCAAGACTGTGGACAGCATGCCTTTGAACACTGAAGCTTTCTTT | CAIKTVDSMPLNTEAFF
TRBD1 | once | TRBJ2-5 | TRBV9 | TGTGCCAGCAGCCCCCAGAGGGGGCCTGAGACCCAGTACTTC | CASSPQRGPETQYF
. | once | TRBJ1-6 | TRBV18 | TGTGCCAGCTCACCACAGGAGAGCTCCTATAATTCACCCCTCCACTTT | CASSPQESSYNSPLHF
. | . | TRBJ2-6 | TRBV10-3 | TGTGCCATTGGTGTTCAGTCCTCTGGGGCCAACGTCCTGACTTTC | CAIGVQSSGANVLTF
TRBD1 | once | TRBJ1-2 | TRBV30 | TGTGCCTGGGGCTACGGGACAGGGGATGGCTACACCTTC | CAWGYGTGDGYTF
. | . | TRBJ1-4 | TRBV4-1 | TGCGCCAGCAGGAGGGACATCCTAAGGGGTAGGGTTAATGAAAAACTGTTTTTT | CASRRDILRGRVNEKLFF
TRBD2 | . | TRBJ2-7 | TRBV29-1 | TGCAGCGTTGAAGGGCTAGGGACTAGCGGGAGGGACCAGCAGTACTTC | CSVEGLGTSGRDQQYF
TRBD1 | . | TRBJ1-2 | TRBV4-1 | TGCGCCAGCAGCCAAGAAGGGCAAGGGGGCGGTGGCTACACCTTC | CASSQEGQGGGGYTF
TRBD2 | . | TRBJ2-2 | TRBV2 | TGTGCCAGCAGGGGACTAGCGGGAGTCCCCGGGGAGCTGTTTTTT | CASRGLAGVPGELFF
TRBD1 | . | TRBJ1-6 | TRBV9 | TGTGCCAGCAGCGACAGGGGTAATTCACCCCTCCACTTT | CASSDRGNSPLHF
. | . | TRBJ1-3 | TRBV19 | TGTGCCAGTAGTATTAGTCTCGGGTTAACTGGAAACACCATATATTTT | CASSISLGLTGNTIYF
. | once | TRBJ2-2 | TRBV7-7 | TGTGCCAGCAGCCGCTCAGGACTGGAGGGGGGGGAGCTGTTTTTT | CASSRSGLEGGELFF
. | once | TRBJ1-5 | TRBV30 | TGTGCCTGGCAGCGAAGCTCGGGGCCCCAGCATTTT | CAWQRSSGPQHF
. | . | TRBJ1-4 | TRBV7-8 | TGTGCCAGCAGCCATCGCCGAGTGGGGGGGGAAAAACTGTTTTTT | CASSHRRVGGEKLFF
TRBD1 | . | TRBJ1-2 | TRBV19 | TGTGCCAGTAGTATAAACAAAGGGACAGGGGGAAGCTATGGCTACACCTTC | CASSINKGTGGSYGYTF
TRBD1 | . | TRBJ2-5 | TRBV4-1 | TGCGCCAGCAGCCAAGATGGGACAGGGGAAGAGACCCAGTACTTC | CASSQDGTGEETQYF
. | . | TRBJ2-1 | TRBV7-3 | TGTGCCAGCAGCTCAGATAGCGGTGAGCAGTTCTTC | CASSSDSGEQFF